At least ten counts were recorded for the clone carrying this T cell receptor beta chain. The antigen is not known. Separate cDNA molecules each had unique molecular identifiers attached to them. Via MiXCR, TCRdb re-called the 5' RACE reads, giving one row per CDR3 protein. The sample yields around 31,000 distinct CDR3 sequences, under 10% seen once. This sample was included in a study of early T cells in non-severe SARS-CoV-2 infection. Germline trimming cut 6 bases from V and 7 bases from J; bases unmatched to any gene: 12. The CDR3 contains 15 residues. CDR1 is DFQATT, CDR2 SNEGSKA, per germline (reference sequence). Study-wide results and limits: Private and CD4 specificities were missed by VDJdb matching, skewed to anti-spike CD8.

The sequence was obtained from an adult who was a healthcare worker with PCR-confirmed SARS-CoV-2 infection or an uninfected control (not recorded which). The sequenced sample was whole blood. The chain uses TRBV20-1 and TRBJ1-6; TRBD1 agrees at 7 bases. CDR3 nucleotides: TGCAGTGCGGAGAGCAGGGGGATGGGGAATTCACCCCTCCACTTT. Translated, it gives CSAESRGMGNSPLHF.